Listed below are T cell receptor beta chains from one sample, sequenced in a study of blood T cell repertoires in COVID-19. Clones were read by immunoSEQ multiplex PCR, and TCRdb kept only the in-frame ones, dropping some. The sample has 77,000 or so clones, around 83% seen once; the top ten hold 5.5% to 7.5%. Sequenced: peripheral blood. These receptors all come from a woman aged 60 to 75 with acute or convalescent COVID-19. Both conserved end residues are part of each CDR3. A D gene is named only where the DNA matches it firmly. Not every row has a clone size; where given, it reads once, few, many or a size class.

size	V	D	J	DNA	CDR3
medium-sized	TRBV3-1/TRBV3-2	TRBD1	TRBJ1-1	TGTGCCAGCAGACATTCTGGACAGGGGGCTGGGAACACTGAAGCTTTCTTT	CASRHSGQGAGNTEAFF
NA	TRBV15	NA	TRBJ1-5	TGTGCCACCAGTCCGGAGAGGGGGTTGCCCCAGCATTTT	CATSPERGLPQHF
NA	TRBV10-1	TRBD1	TRBJ1-2	TGCGCCAGCAGTTCGGACAGGGACTTTTATGGCTACACCTTC	CASSSDRDFYGYTF
NA	TRBV3-1/TRBV3-2	NA	TRBJ1-1	TGTGCCAGCAGCCAAGGCAGAAACACTGAAGCTTTCTTT	CASSQGRNTEAFF
NA	TRBV30	NA	TRBJ1-4	TGTGCCTGGAGCAAAGGGAGTAACAATGAAAAACTGTTTTTT	CAWSKGSNNEKLFF
many	TRBV7-3	NA	TRBJ2-3	TGTGCCAGCAGCTTACTCGGTGGTACGCAGTATTTT	CASSLLGGTQYF
NA	TRBV14	NA	TRBJ1-1	TGTGCCAGCAGCCAAGAGGGTACTAAAACTGAAGCTTTCTTT	CASSQEGTKTEAFF
few	TRBV6-1	TRBD1	TRBJ1-5	TGTGCCAGCAGTGTAAGAGGACAGGGAAAAAGCAATCAGCCCCAGCATTTT	CASSVRGQGKSNQPQHF
NA	TRBV5-1	NA	TRBJ2-2	TGCGCCAGCAGCCCAGAAGTAGGGGACACCGGGGAGCTGTTTTTT	CASSPEVGDTGELFF
NA	TRBV5-1	NA	TRBJ1-2	TGCGCCAGCAGCTTGGAAGTCAGGGTGGAGGGCTACACCTTC	CASSLEVRVEGYTF
few	TRBV12-3/TRBV12-4	NA	TRBJ2-1	TGTGCCAGCATTCGAGGAGGTGATGAGCAGTTCTTC	CASIRGGDEQFF
NA	TRBV3-1/TRBV3-2	NA	TRBJ2-3	TGTGCCAGCAACAAAGCGGGTTCCAGCACAGATACGCAGTATTTT	CASNKAGSSTDTQYF
NA	TRBV5-1	NA	TRBJ1-5	TGCGCCAGCAGCTTGGGGAGTAGCAATCAGCCCCAGCATTTT	CASSLGSSNQPQHF
NA	TRBV5-1	NA	TRBJ2-3	TGCGCCAGCAGCTCGGGGGAGAGCACAGATACGCAGTATTTT	CASSSGESTDTQYF
NA	TRBV6-6	NA	TRBJ1-5	TGTGCCAGCGGGGCCAATCAGCCCCAGCATTTT	CASGANQPQHF
NA	TRBV2	NA	TRBJ2-3	TGTGCCAGCAGACTCTTAGCGGTAACAGATACGCAGTATTTT	CASRLLAVTDTQYF
NA	TRBV12-3/TRBV12-4	NA	TRBJ2-2	TGTGCCAGCACCCCTCCCGGGGAGCTGTTTTTT	CASTPPGELFF
NA	TRBV4-2	NA	TRBJ1-2	TGTGCCAGCAGCCAAGATATCGGCAGGTTTTATGGCTACACCTTC	CASSQDIGRFYGYTF
NA	TRBV3-1/TRBV3-2	NA	TRBJ1-2	TGTGCCAGCAGCCAAGAAGAAGGGAGAGGCTACACCTTC	CASSQEEGRGYTF
few	TRBV3-1/TRBV3-2	TRBD1	TRBJ1-3	TGTGCCAGCAGCCTATTGACAGGGGGGAACACCATATATTTT	CASSLLTGGNTIYF
NA	TRBV21-1	NA	TRBJ2-6	TGTGCCAGCAGTTTTACGGGAGAGACTAGCGGGGGGCGGACTGGGGCCAACGTCCTGACTTTC	CASSFTGETSGGRTGANVLTF
NA	TRBV6-5	NA	TRBJ1-5	TGTGCCAGTACTTTACCAGGGAATAGCAATCAGCCCCAGCATTTT	CASTLPGNSNQPQHF
NA	TRBV10-1	TRBD1	TRBJ1-1	TGCGCCAGCAGTGAGTCCGGGACAGCAAACACTGAAGCTTTCTTT	CASSESGTANTEAFF
NA	TRBV18	TRBD1	TRBJ1-2	TGTGCCAGCTCACCGACCGGGACAGGGGGCGCGGCTAACTATGGCTACACCTTC	CASSPTGTGGAANYGYTF
NA	TRBV5-5	NA	TRBJ1-5	TGTGCCAGCAGCGTTATGACAGGAAGCAATCAGCCCCAGCATTTT	CASSVMTGSNQPQHF
NA	TRBV30	TRBD1	TRBJ1-6	TGTGCCTGGCTACAGGGGGTGAGCGCGAATTCACCCCTCCACTTT	CAWLQGVSANSPLHF
few	TRBV5-3	NA	TRBJ1-1	TGTGCCAGAAGCTTGTTTCGAGGGGGGGACACTGAAGCTTTCTTT	CARSLFRGGDTEAFF
once	TRBV18	NA	TRBJ1-2	TGTGCCAGCTCACCATTGGAAGCCGCAGGAGGCTACACCTTC	CASSPLEAAGGYTF
NA	TRBV5-1	NA	TRBJ1-3	TGCGCCAGCAGTTCAGATTCTGGAAACACCATATATTTT	CASSSDSGNTIYF
NA	TRBV6-1	NA	TRBJ1-1	TGTGCCAGCAGTGAGCTGGAGGGTCCCCTGAGCACTGAAGCTTTCTTT	CASSELEGPLSTEAFF
NA	TRBV19	TRBD1	TRBJ1-6	TGTGCCAGTAAAGAAGGACAGGCTGATTCACCCCTCCACTTT	CASKEGQADSPLHF
few	TRBV5-1	NA	TRBJ1-1	TGCGCCAGCAGCGTATGGGCCCTTAACACTGAAGCTTTCTTT	CASSVWALNTEAFF
once	TRBV5-1	TRBD1	TRBJ1-2	TGCGCCAGCAGAAAGGACAGGGCGGATGGCTACACCTTC	CASRKDRADGYTF
NA	TRBV11-2	NA	TRBJ2-3	TGTGCCAGCAGCTTCGGGACATTAACGCAGTATTTT	CASSFGTLTQYF
NA	TRBV19	TRBD1	TRBJ1-2	TGTGCCAGTAGTATCCCCTTCACAGGGGACAACTATGGCTACACCTTC	CASSIPFTGDNYGYTF
NA	TRBV6-5	NA	TRBJ1-5	TGTGCCAGCTGGCAGGTTTATAGCAATCAGCCCCAGCATTTT	CASWQVYSNQPQHF
NA	TRBV5-6	NA	TRBJ2-5	TGTGCCAGCAGCCCAGACAGGCAAGAGACCCAGTACTTC	CASSPDRQETQYF
NA	TRBV19	TRBD1	TRBJ1-1	TGTGCCAGTAGTATCTTCGGGGACAGGGTCGGTGAAGCTTTCTTT	CASSIFGDRVGEAFF
once	TRBV18	NA	TRBJ1-5	TGTGCCAGCTCACCAGAGCAAGCAGGGTTCGGCAATCAGCCCCAGCATTTT	CASSPEQAGFGNQPQHF
once	TRBV5-1	NA	TRBJ1-4	TGCGCCAGCAGCTCACAGGGCCGTAATGAAAAACTGTTTTTT	CASSSQGRNEKLFF
NA	TRBV24-1	TRBD1	TRBJ2-6	TGTGCCACCAGTGACGGACCGGGACAGGGGAACGGGGCCAACGTCCTGACTTTC	CATSDGPGQGNGANVLTF
NA	TRBV4-1	TRBD1	TRBJ2-2	TGCGCCAGCAGCCCAATTCAAGGGGGCGGCGGGGAGCTGTTTTTT	CASSPIQGGGGELFF
NA	TRBV7-8	NA	TRBJ2-5	TGTGCCAGCAGCTTAGGGCTCCAAGAGACCCAGTACTTC	CASSLGLQETQYF
NA	TRBV5-5	TRBD1	TRBJ2-1	TGTGCCAGCAGCTCCCAGGGGGCCTACAATGAGCAGTTCTTC	CASSSQGAYNEQFF
few	TRBV5-5	NA	TRBJ1-1	TGTGCCAGCACCTTATGGACAGCGGGGGACACTGAAGCTTTCTTT	CASTLWTAGDTEAFF
NA	TRBV5-3	NA	TRBJ1-2	TGTGCCAGAAGCCGCGGAGGCAACTATGGCTACACCTTC	CARSRGGNYGYTF
NA	TRBV19	NA	TRBJ2-7	TGTGCCAGTAGTAGCAAGGGGGACTACGAGCAGTACTTC	CASSSKGDYEQYF
NA	TRBV19	TRBD2	TRBJ2-2	TGTGCCAGTAGTAAACGACTAGCGGGGGTTGGCGGGGAGCTGTTTTTT	CASSKRLAGVGGELFF
NA	TRBV6-1	NA	TRBJ1-5	TGTGCCAGCAGTGGACGAGGGGGTTATAGCAATCAGCCCCAGCATTTT	CASSGRGGYSNQPQHF
NA	TRBV12-3/TRBV12-4	NA	TRBJ1-2	TGTGCCAGCAGACAGGATTTGGTCTATGGCTACACCTTC	CASRQDLVYGYTF
NA	TRBV5-1	NA	TRBJ2-2	TGCGCCAGCAGCTCGTCTACGAACGGGGAGCTGTTTTTT	CASSSSTNGELFF
NA	TRBV29-1	NA	TRBJ1-1	TGCAGCGTTAGGCAGGGGCACACTGAAGCTTTCTTT	CSVRQGHTEAFF
NA	TRBV15	TRBD1	TRBJ1-2	TGTGCCACCAGCCCGAGGGACAGGGGATATGGCTACACCTTC	CATSPRDRGYGYTF
NA	TRBV5-1	NA	TRBJ1-2	TGCGCCAGCAGCTTGGAAATCGCAGGGGCCTATGGCTACACCTTC	CASSLEIAGAYGYTF
few	TRBV4-2	NA	TRBJ1-5	TGTGCCAGCAGCCAAGATACAGGATTCAATCAGCCCCAGCATTTT	CASSQDTGFNQPQHF
NA	TRBV20-1	NA	TRBJ1-1	TGCAGTGCTAGTGGCGTCAGCAGGATGAACACTGAAGCTTTCTTT	CSASGVSRMNTEAFF
NA	TRBV6-2/TRBV6-3	NA	TRBJ1-2	TGTGCCAGCAGCCGACAGAGCCTCGGAGGCTACACCTTC	CASSRQSLGGYTF
NA	TRBV6-6	NA	TRBJ2-2	TGTGCCAGCAGGGCTGCCCGGGAGCTGTTTTTT	CASRAARELFF